The T cell receptor (beta chain) described here comes from a study of T cell responses to AZD1222 COVID-19 vaccine (dated by TCRdb to the early 2020s). With respect to the entire study: A total of just over 230 trial participants underwent TCR sequencing, of whom about 210 had received two doses of AZD1222 and 26 had received two doses of the MenACWY control vaccine. Enrollment into the trials was organized by age into subgroups of 18-55, 56-69 and 70-plus years, and those subgroups contained roughly 140, 27 and 60 TCR-sequenced participants, respectively. What the authors observed across the whole study: No day 14 peak-response samples were available, so repertoires were characterized only after the peak T cell response. In the small 56-69-year group, the increase in depth fell short of significance, most likely because of low power. Reportedly, close to half of the unique spike-specific TCRs recognized epitopes lying outside the regions that are mutated in the B.1.351 and B.1.1.7 variants. After two AZD1222 doses, spike-specific TCR breadth and depth were significantly higher than at day 0 and than in MenACWY recipients. Most participants were white British and females outnumbered males, and the authors suggested that clonal diversity may have been underestimated. CD4 TCRs associated with the vaccine covered the entire spike protein, and the dominant responses were in regions 160-218 and 743-854. Conclusions about previously exposed vaccinees were limited because only a handful of AZD1222 recipients were SARS-CoV-2 seropositive at baseline.

Sample time point, as interpreted from the label and publication: about 28 days (+/-7) after the second vaccine dose. AZD1222 recipients given second doses at about 4 weeks or at about 12 weeks were pooled, since spike-specific TCR depth and breadth were not found to differ between the two schedules. Vaccinee samples came from UK trials COV001 and COV002, including a single-blind randomized controlled phase 2/3 trial of AZD1222 (ChAdOx1 nCoV-19) in healthy adults. For TCRbeta chain sequencing, PBMC samples were collected from trial participants at day 0 and at day 28 after the second dose. The table lists this clone with many counts. Its antigen remains unidentified. Base qualities are not provided; no much larger clone lies one nucleotide away. The CDR3 regions of human TCRbeta chains were subjected to immunosequencing. In the original analysis: Repertoire TCRs were matched against a reference library of SARS-CoV-2-specific TCRs generated with the MIRA antigen-specificity platform. Breadth was defined as the fraction of unique TCRs that were SARS-CoV-2-associated. Depth was defined as the fraction of total T cells that were SARS-CoV-2-associated. Using the MIRA data, each spike-specific TCR was mapped to the spike region that the TCR reacts to and placed in a CD4 or CD8 class. Log10-transformed breadth and depth values were compared by one-way ANOVA with Sidak's multiple comparisons tests. Not all clones reach the TCRdb copy of this immuneACCESS table, which keeps in-frame sequences only. Checked studies attribute under half of the gap to unresolved V genes and leave the rest unexplained. The V and J calls and the clone size are those of that table, but D and trimming were determined from the DNA. In all, the sample holds about 69,000 clones, and around four fifths of those were seen once. The ten largest clones capture about 23% of the sample.

This specimen consisted of peripheral blood, obtained 28 days after the second AZD1222 dose. This TCR derives from an adult who received the AZD1222 COVID-19 vaccine.

The CDR3 protein is CASRGPGAGSPLHF. The DNA sequence is TGCGCCAGCAGGGGGCCAGGCGCGGGTTCACCCCTCCACTTT. Recombination connected TRBV5-1 to TRBJ1-6; the D region possibly corresponds to TRBD1 (5 bases align). V is pared back by 5 bases and J by 9 bases, with 15 bases lying between the germline termini. From a lookup of the germline V gene, CDR1 and CDR2 are SGHRS and YFSETQ. From the cysteine through the phenylalanine, the CDR3 covers 14 amino acids. Only the CDR3 region is kept as DNA, spanning 42 bases read in frame from base 1.